The sequence of this TCR beta chain was determined in a study of blood T cell repertoires in COVID-19. Across the whole study: Material from acute and convalescent COVID-19 was sourced from the United States, Italy and Spain. PBMCs, B-cell-depleted T cells, or T cells provided the cDNA or gDNA that made up the material.

How the authors handled the data: Amplification of reference gene primers was used by the study to estimate nucleated cell counts. Measured with immunoSEQ multiplex PCR; TCRdb has only the in-frame clones, and not every one. V and J calls and clone size are as listed in that table; D and trimming were resolved from the DNA. This sample has under 65,000 clones; 84% occur once, and the top ten carry around 5.4%. Germline V gives CDR1 LNHDA, CDR2 SQIVND (reference sequence). CDR3 length: 16 amino acids. V was clipped by 5 bases and J by 0 bases, with 16 bases between them. The TCR originated in a woman aged 55-70 years with acute or convalescent COVID-19. Sequenced: peripheral blood. The V call is TRBV19, the J call TRBJ1-2; possible D gene TRBD1, 6 bases. The DNA for the CDR3 is TGTGCCAGTAGTCTACTTTGGACAGATACTAACTATGGCTACACCTTC. Protein: CASSLLWTDTNYGYTF.